Below, 16 T cell receptor beta chains from the same sample are listed, as sequenced in a study of shared T cell receptors in the human thymus. Method: immunoSEQ multiplex PCR; TCRdb's copy keeps in-frame clones and lacks some. The sample yields 540,000 or so clones, about 84% seen once. In addition, the sample was reused for a study of human thymus T cells.

Sequencing was performed on thymocytes. The source of these receptors is a boy less than two years old with a congenital heart defect.

The rearrangement links TRBV5-1 to TRBJ1-1, with D perhaps TRBD1 (6 bases). Trimming shortened V by 4 bases and J by 1 base, and 14 bases separated the two germline ends. Germline V lookup: CDR1 SGHRS, CDR2 YFSETQ. The CDR3 length is 15 residues. The CDR3 protein is CASSEHRVANTEAFF. CDR3 coding DNA: TGCGCCAGCAGCGAACACAGGGTTGCGAACACTGAAGCTTTCTTT.

The chain joins TRBV11-2 to TRBJ2-7; D is uncertain. CDR1 SGHAT and CDR2 FQNNGV come from the germline V gene. V was shortened by 4 bases and J by 4 bases, with 11 bases between the two germline ends. The CDR3 is made up of 13 amino acids. CDR3 bases: TGTGCCAGCAGCTCAGCGATCTTGTACGAGCAGTACTTC. Protein product: CASSSAILYEQYF.

This sequence joins TRBV7-2 and TRBJ2-7; a possible D gene is TRBD2 (6 bases). The length of the CDR3 is 15 residues. V was pared by 1 base and J by 3 bases, with 13 bases between. Looked up from germline, CDR1 is SGHTA and CDR2 is FQGNSA. CDR3 sequence: CASSLGAGGLYEQYF. The CDR3 bases are TGTGCCAGCAGCTTAGGAGCGGGTGGACTCTACGAGCAGTACTTC.

The chain carries TRBV4-3 and TRBJ2-7; TRBD2 aligns across 7 bases. Germline CDR1 is LGHNA and CDR2 is YSLEER. The V and J ends lost 0 bases and 4 bases, in that order; junction bases with no gene match: 9. The CDR3 has 16 residues. The CDR3 nucleotides read TGCGCCAGCAGCCAAGATACGGGGGTGGGGGGGTACGAGCAGTACTTC. Protein product: CASSQDTGVGGYEQYF.

The chain uses TRBV27 and TRBJ1-1; 8 bases match TRBD1. Germline V gene sequence: CDR1 MNHEY, CDR2 SMNVEV (reference sequence). V shed 4 bases, J shed 1 base, and the junction held 2 bases outside the gene matches. The CDR3 covers 14 residues. CDR3 nucleotides: TGTGCCAGCAGTTCCAGGGGGCGGAACACTGAAGCTTTCTTT. Protein sequence: CASSSRGRNTEAFF.

This chain links TRBV2 with TRBJ1-1; possibly TRBD1 for D (6 bases). V shed 6 bases and J shed 4 bases, with 24 bases lying between them. This CDR3 is 17 amino acids long. The V gene's germline CDR1 is SNHLY and CDR2 FYNNEI. The CDR3 sequence is CASRGGAAANKGTEAFF. The CDR3 DNA reads TGTGCCAGCAGGGGGGGGGCCGCAGCTAATAAGGGCACTGAAGCTTTCTTT.

This sequence joins TRBV4-1 and TRBJ2-5; D call uncertain. CDR3 length: 11 amino acids. V shed 5 bases and J shed 2 bases, with 3 bases lying between them. Germline CDR1 MGHRA, CDR2 YSYEKL. The CDR3 is CASSYQETQYF. Written as DNA, the CDR3 is TGCGCCAGCAGCTATCAAGAGACCCAGTACTTC.

The CDR3 protein is CASSPQGVSGNTIYF. In nucleotides, the CDR3 is TGTGCCAGCAGTCCACAGGGAGTTTCTGGAAACACCATATATTTT. The V gene is TRBV27, the J gene TRBJ1-3; a possible D gene is TRBD1 (6 bases). The CDR3 is 15 amino acids. Germline CDR1 is MNHEY and CDR2 is SMNVEV (reference sequence). Deletions cut 5 bases from V and 1 base from J, with 12 bases between.

In this sample, this clone turned up once. Germline and junction disagree at one end, which may indicate a read error. The DNA for the CDR3 is TGTGCCAGCAGTTCAACTAGCGGGCGCATCCACTTC. It codes for CASSSTSGRIHF. The chain is built from TRBV27 and TRBJ2-5; 9 bases are a match to TRBD2. The germline CDR1 and CDR2 sequences are MNHEY and SMNVEV (reference sequence). The CDR3 runs 12 residues.

The V gene is TRBV19, the J gene TRBJ2-3; D perhaps matches TRBD2 (5 bases). Germline lookup yields CDR1 LNHDA and CDR2 SQIVND (reference sequence). V lost 1 base, J lost 1 base, and 12 bases lay in between. CDR3 length equals 16 residues. CDR3 nucleotides: TGTGCCAGTAGTATAGTTCCGGGATGGCGCACAGATACGCAGTATTTT. Encoded protein: CASSIVPGWRTDTQYF.

This clone appeared a single time. The chain combines TRBV29-1 with TRBJ1-1, with D tentatively TRBD1 (5 bases). Trimming pared 6 bases from V and 5 bases from J, leaving 16 bases between. The CDR3 has 13 amino acids. CDR1 and CDR2 from the germline V gene are SQVTM and ANQGSEA. The CDR3 region is CSVEHLGETEAFF. The CDR3 DNA sequence: TGCAGCGTCGAGCACTTAGGGGAAACTGAAGCTTTCTTT. Supplemented by reference TRBV29-1 and TRBJ1-1, the full variable domain reads SAVISQKPSRDICQRGTSLTIQCQVDSQVTMMFWYRQQPGQSLTLIATANQGSEATYESGFVIDKFPISRPNLTFSTLTVSNMSPEDSSIYLCSVEHLGETEAFFGQGTRLTVV.

This clone appeared a few times. This chain uses TRBV19 with TRBJ2-7, with 7 nucleotides matching TRBD2. The CDR3 has 14 residues. The trim removed 3 bases at V and 0 bases at J, leaving 2 bases unmatched. The V gene's germline CDR1 is LNHDA and CDR2 SQIVND (reference sequence). CDR3 nucleotide sequence: TGTGCCAGTAGTATGCGGGAGAGCTCCTACGAGCAGTACTTC. This translates into CASSMRESSYEQYF.

This clone was recorded a few times. The chain recombines TRBV14 with TRBJ1-3, with D unclear. Trimming took off 0 bases at V and 4 bases at J, with 10 bases between the two ends. This CDR3 is built from 15 residues. Germline loops: CDR1 SGHDN, CDR2 FVKESK. CDR3 coding DNA: TGTGCCAGCAGCCAAGACGCCTCTCAGGGAAACACCATATATTTT. This encodes CASSQDASQGNTIYF.

The chain recombines TRBV11-2 with TRBJ2-2; 7 bases agree with TRBD1. The CDR3 is made up of 15 amino acids. Germline V CDR1 and CDR2: SGHAT, FQNNGV. The ends lost 5 bases at V and 1 base at J; junction bases unmatched: 4. CDR3 nucleotides: TGTGCCAGCAGCGGACGACAGGGGAACACCGGGGAGCTGTTTTTT. This encodes CASSGRQGNTGELFF. The full variable domain, its missing parts supplied by reference TRBV11-2 and TRBJ2-2, is EAGVAQSPRYKIIEKRQSVAFWCNPISGHATLYWYQQILGQGPKLLIQFQNNGVVDDSQLPKDRFSAERLKGVDSTLKIQPAKLEDSAVYLCASSGRQGNTGELFFGEGSRLTVL.

Remarks on this clone: Compared with germline, one end of the junction differs, possibly owing to a read error. The genes are TRBV4-3 and TRBJ2-7; perhaps TRBD1 as D (5 bases). Germline lookup yields CDR1 LGHNA and CDR2 YSLEER. This CDR3 comprises 12 residues. CDR3 nucleotide sequence: TGCGCCAGCAGCCAAGATAGGGGTGATAGGCACTTC. Its protein is CASSQDRGDRHF.

This clone was seen only a few times. V usage is TRBV11-3 and J usage is TRBJ1-3; D is unclear. This CDR3 has 15 amino acids. V lost 1 base, J lost 1 base, and 8 bases lay in between. CDR1 and CDR2 (germline): SGHNT, YENEEA. CDR3 residues: CASSLGAKSGNTIYF. The CDR3 coding sequence is TGTGCCAGCAGCTTAGGCGCCAAATCTGGAAACACCATATATTTT.